The T cell receptor (beta chain) under discussion was sequenced for a study of blood T cell repertoires in COVID-19 (dated by TCRdb to 2020 to 2022). In terms of the full investigation: The collaborator samples originated in the United States, Italy and Spain and spanned the acute and convalescent phases of COVID-19. The prospective study material was composed of cDNA or gDNA derived from T cells, B-cell-depleted T cells, or PBMCs. The dataset comprised deeply sampled blood TCRbeta repertoires from subjects exposed to, actively infected with, or recovered from COVID-19. The repertoires were made available in a free public database intended to serve as a resource for research on the immune response to SARS-CoV-2. The samples were drawn from two sources: the first 160 participants of the ongoing ImmuneRACE study, and 1,200 or so subjects contributed by 6 global collaborators. Sample metadata almost always included a de-identified subject ID, COVID-19 status, age in years and sex. Where available, HLA class I and class II types were obtained from metadata supplied by the sample provider rather than from assay-based typing. Paper-wide results and their limitations: The amount of clinical and demographic metadata varied by source and participant and was provided uncurated.

The immunoSEQ Assay, a bias-controlled multiplex PCR, was used to amplify TCRbeta CDR3 regions from genomic DNA. In the source study's methods: Within the assay, amplification of reference gene primers was used to estimate how many nucleated cells each sample contained. Sequence reads were collapsed and filtered to measure the absolute abundance of every unique TCRbeta CDR3 rearrangement. For each sample, productive Simpson clonality was calculated by taking the square root of Simpson's diversity index across productive rearrangements. The immuneACCESS repertoire file appears here via TCRdb, limited to in-frame rearrangements. These files lack a portion of the clones; in checked studies, under half of the deficit traces to unresolved V genes, and the cause of the others is not known. V, J and clone size were drawn from that table, and D and trimming were deduced from the DNA. The sample profile shows roughly 90,000 clones; around four fifths of them were found once. Around 29% of the sample is in the top ten clones.

Whole blood was collected in K2EDTA tubes by collaborating institutions according to the institutions' own protocols. For TCRbeta analysis, collaborator samples were shipped as frozen whole blood, as isolated PBMCs, or as DNA extracted from either sample type. This clone was seen once. This receptor's antigen is unknown. Base qualities are not recorded, but no much larger clone differs from it by a single base. Via the germline V gene (reference sequence), CDR1 is LGHDT and CDR2 YNNKEL. Taken from cysteine to phenylalanine, the CDR3 has 14 residues. The kept DNA is CDR3 alone, 42 bases in frame from the first base. Trimming at the junction amounts to 4 bases on V and 7 bases on J, and the germline ends lie 15 bases apart.

Sequencing was carried out using peripheral blood. Recombination linked TRBV3-1 (or the pseudogene TRBV3-2) to TRBJ2-3; the D gene is possibly TRBD2, with 5 bases matching. This receptor was obtained from a woman of 80 years or more with active or convalescent COVID-19. The bases are TGTGCCAGCAGCCTCTGGACTGCGTCGTATACGCAGTATTTT. Translated, this gives CASSLWTASYTQYF.